Shown below are 20 T cell receptor beta chains from a single sample sequenced in a study of blood T cell repertoires in COVID-19. Profiling relied on immunoSEQ multiplex PCR, and the TCRdb table lists in-frame clones only, not all of them. Of around 440,000 clones listed, roughly 88% are singletons. Sequencing was done on a sample of peripheral blood. The receptor set was obtained from a woman aged 45-65 years with COVID-19, enrolled during active disease.

The chain employs TRBV9 and TRBJ1-1; D gene uncertain. Trimming took 0 bases from V and 4 from J, leaving 7 bases between them. Germline V gene data show CDR1 as SGDLS and CDR2 as YYNGEE. The CDR3 spans 13 residues. CDR3 region: CASSVGFFTEAFF. The CDR3, as DNA: TGTGCCAGCAGCGTAGGTTTCTTCACTGAAGCTTTCTTT.

This chain joins TRBV10-3 and TRBJ2-7; no definite D call. Germline V gene data show CDR1 as ENHRY and CDR2 as SYGVKD. V lost 0 bases to trimming and J lost 0 bases, with 9 bases between them. The CDR3 covers 15 residues. The chain's CDR3 is CAISESKAGSYEQYF. The CDR3 DNA is TGTGCCATCAGTGAGTCGAAGGCAGGCTCCTACGAGCAGTACTTC.

This clone was observed a handful of times. The chain uses TRBV4-1 and TRBJ1-2; 7 bases line up with TRBD1. The CDR3 has 15 amino acids. The J segment lost 3 bases and the V segment lost 1 base, leaving 5 bases of the junction unmatched. CDR1 and CDR2 from the germline V gene are MGHRA and YSYEKL. CDR3 in amino acids: CASSQARGLDYGYTF. Written as DNA, the CDR3 is TGCGCCAGCAGCCAAGCGAGGGGGCTTGACTATGGCTACACCTTC.

Comments on this clone: Other DNA sequences in the sample encode the same CDR3. The rearrangement joins TRBV5-6 to TRBJ2-7, with 8 bases lining up with TRBD1. The V gene end was trimmed by 2 bases and the J gene end by 5 bases; junction bases not matched to a gene: 3. The CDR3 is 13 residues long. Germline V gene lookup returns CDR1 SGHDT and CDR2 YYEEEE. This chain's CDR3 is CASSFDRGHEQYF. The CDR3 region has the DNA TGTGCCAGCAGCTTTGACAGGGGCCACGAGCAGTACTTC.

The V gene is TRBV24-1, the J gene TRBJ2-1; a possible D gene is TRBD1 (5 bases). CDR3 size: 12 residues. Germline lookup yields CDR1 KGHDR and CDR2 SFDVKD. V lost 9 bases and J lost 11, with 16 bases in between. CDR3 DNA sequence: TGTGCCACCCAGGGCCTTGTGGCAAAGCAGTTCTTC. Translated, it gives CATQGLVAKQFF.

Comments on this clone: Other nucleotide sequences from this sample produce the same CDR3. The rearrangement uses TRBV5-1 and TRBJ1-5; D remains unclear. This CDR3 is built from 14 residues. Germline CDR1 reads SGHRS; CDR2 reads YFSETQ. V gave up 2 bases and J gave up 1 base, with 7 bases separating them. The CDR3, as DNA: TGCGCCAGCAGCTTCGGGGAGAGCAATCAGCCCCAGCATTTT. Protein: CASSFGESNQPQHF.

The chain recombines TRBV2 with TRBJ2-7; 7 bases are shared with TRBD1. The V segment lost 1 base and the J segment 1 base; nucleotides outside the gene matches: 4. There are 15 residues in the CDR3. Per germline, CDR1 SNHLY and CDR2 FYNNEI. DNA of the CDR3: TGTGCCAGCAGTGAAGTGGCAGGGGGATCCTACGAGCAGTACTTC. Protein product: CASSEVAGGSYEQYF.

V gene TRBV9 combines with J gene TRBJ1-1; weak D call: TRBD1 (6 bases). Trimming left V 0 bases short and J 5 bases short, with 14 bases between. CDR3 length equals 15 residues. The germline CDR1 and CDR2 sequences are SGDLS and YYNGEE. The CDR3 is CASSVAIGGATEAFF. The DNA of the CDR3 is TGTGCCAGCAGCGTAGCTATAGGGGGGGCGACTGAAGCTTTCTTT.

The chain uses TRBV13 and TRBJ2-4, with a possible D match to TRBD1 (6 bases). Germline V gene sequence: CDR1 PRHDT, CDR2 FYEKMQ (reference sequence). The CDR3 has 18 amino acids. V gave up 5 bases and J gave up 6 bases, with 26 bases separating them. The CDR3 here is CASSQTIVQGASPNIQYF. DNA for the CDR3: TGTGCCAGCAGCCAGACGATCGTACAGGGCGCGTCCCCAAACATTCAGTACTTC.

The chain is built from TRBV15 and TRBJ1-6; a possible D gene is TRBD1 (5 bases). Trimming took 0 bases from V and 5 from J, leaving 17 bases between them. The CDR3 consists of 18 residues. The germline gives CDR1 LNHNV, CDR2 YYDKDF (reference sequence). The CDR3 sequence: CATSRDKLGEGNNSPLHF. The CDR3 coding sequence is TGTGCCACCAGCAGAGATAAGTTAGGGGAGGGGAATAATTCACCCCTCCACTTT.

The rearrangement uses TRBV27 and TRBJ1-1; D not resolved. This CDR3 comprises 12 residues. Germline assignment: CDR1 MNHEY and CDR2 SMNVEV (reference sequence). V lost 5 bases and J 10 bases, leaving 14 bases between the germline ends. CDR3 loop: CASSPGGVVAFF. The DNA of the CDR3 is TGTGCCAGCAGTCCTGGCGGGGTGGTAGCTTTCTTT.

V is TRBV3-1 (or the pseudogene TRBV3-2) and J is TRBJ2-5; 8 nucleotides agree with TRBD2. The trim removed 1 base at V and 1 base at J, leaving 11 bases unmatched. CDR1 and CDR2 from the germline V gene are LGHDT and YNNKEL (reference sequence). The CDR3 sequence is 18 residues long. The CDR3 region is CASSQAKVTGGPQETQYF. The CDR3 coding sequence is TGTGCCAGCAGCCAAGCAAAGGTGACGGGGGGGCCCCAAGAGACCCAGTACTTC.

The gene calls are TRBV5-4 and TRBJ1-4, with 8 positions matching TRBD1. V dropped 4 bases and J dropped 4; count of bases not matched to a gene: 3. This CDR3 is 14 amino acids long. Per germline, CDR1 SGHNT and CDR2 YYREEE (reference sequence). Here the CDR3 reads CASSQTGVNEKLFF. The CDR3 region has the DNA TGTGCCAGCAGCCAGACAGGGGTTAATGAAAAACTGTTTTTT.

This clone was seen more than once but under ten times. The J gene is TRBJ2-3, the V gene TRBV5-1; TRBD2 matches at 11 bases. This CDR3 comprises 16 residues. With V trimmed by 4 bases and J by 6 bases, 10 bases remained unmatched. Germline lookup yields CDR1 SGHRS and CDR2 YFSETQ. In DNA form, the CDR3 reads TGCGCCAGCAGCCTCCAATCGACTAGCGGGGTTGATACGCAGTATTTT. It translates to CASSLQSTSGVDTQYF.

This clone appeared a single time. The V call is TRBV10-1, the J call TRBJ2-1; TRBD1 matches at 10 bases. CDR3 size: 15 residues. The ends lost 6 bases at V and 5 bases at J; junction bases unmatched: 7. Germline V gives CDR1 WNHNN, CDR2 SYGVQD (reference sequence). The CDR3 here is CASSDRQGAHNEQFF. For the CDR3, the DNA is TGCGCCAGCAGCGACAGACAGGGGGCCCACAATGAGCAGTTCTTC.

The chain couples TRBV7-3 to TRBJ1-1; 10 bases are shared with TRBD1. Trimming took 1 base from V and 3 from J; bases not matched to a gene: 11. The CDR3 consists of 18 residues. The V gene's germline CDR1 is SGHTA and CDR2 FQGTGA. Here the CDR3 reads CASSLRHRDRGYDTEAFF. CDR3 nucleotide sequence: TGTGCCAGCAGCTTAAGGCACCGGGACAGGGGATACGACACTGAAGCTTTCTTT.

The gene calls are TRBV7-6 and TRBJ1-2, with a possible D match to TRBD1 (5 bases). With 6 bases removed from V and 8 bases from J, the gap between germline ends came to 22 bases. The CDR3 consists of 15 residues. Germline V lookup: CDR1 SGHVS, CDR2 FNYEAQ. CDR3 coding DNA: TGTGCCAGCAGTCCTTCATCGGGGGGGTCTCGCGGCTACACCTTC. Translated, it gives CASSPSSGGSRGYTF.

V gene TRBV3-1 (or the pseudogene TRBV3-2) combines with J gene TRBJ1-2, with 10 bases lining up with TRBD1. Per the germline V gene, CDR1 is LGHDT and CDR2 is YNNKEL (reference sequence). The CDR3 length is 16 residues. V was pared by 1 base and J by 4 bases, with 6 bases of the junction left unmatched. Here the CDR3 DNA reads TGTGCCAGCAGCCAAGTGCCCGGGACAGGGGCCTATGGCTACACCTTC. It specifies CASSQVPGTGAYGYTF.

The rearrangement uses TRBV5-1 and TRBJ1-3; 9 nucleotides line up with TRBD1. Looked up from germline, CDR1 is SGHRS and CDR2 is YFSETQ. CDR3 length: 15 amino acids. V trimming: 3 bases; J trimming: 2 bases; junction bases outside the gene matches: 3. The CDR3 is CASSWTGVPGNTIYF. CDR3 nucleotides: TGCGCCAGCAGCTGGACAGGGGTGCCTGGAAACACCATATATTTT.

As to this clone: Other DNA sequences in the same sample also yield this CDR3. The J gene is TRBJ1-1, the V gene TRBV12-5, with D unclear. The CDR3 length is 10 residues. Germline V gives CDR1 LGHNT, CDR2 FRNRAP. V lost 2 bases to trimming and J lost 8 bases, with 3 bases between them. CDR3: CASGLPEAFF. CDR3 coding DNA: TGTGCTAGTGGTTTGCCAGAAGCTTTCTTT.